What follows are 9 T cell receptor beta chains derived from one specimen sequenced in a study of shared clonotypes between healthy human individuals. Clones were sequenced by immunoSEQ multiplex PCR, and TCRdb holds only the in-frame ones, with some missing. The sample has about 490,000 clones, about 82% seen once. Material: PBMCs. These receptors were obtained from a woman aged 40 to 55 in good health. Some clones in this sample may be carry-over from other donors' samples.

The chain carries TRBV23-1 and TRBJ1-1; tentative D call: TRBD1 (5 bases). TRBV23-1 carries the ORF label, with uncertain function. This CDR3 comprises 18 residues. V was clipped by 2 bases and J by 0 bases, with 19 bases between them. CDR3 DNA: TGCGCCAGCAGTCAAATGAGGCTAGTCCGGGGGATGAACACTGAAGCTTTCTTT. Its translation: CASSQMRLVRGMNTEAFF.

The chain joins TRBV18 to TRBJ2-3, with D perhaps TRBD2 (5 bases). In germline, CDR1 is KGHSH, CDR2 LQKENI. This CDR3 is 13 amino acids long. Trimming removed 5 bases at V and 0 bases at J, with 6 bases between. CDR3 amino acids: CASSSGSTDTQYF. CDR3 bases: TGTGCCAGCTCATCGGGGAGCACAGATACGCAGTATTTT.

V and J are TRBV15 and TRBJ2-2; D uncertain. Trimming removed 0 bases at V and 6 bases at J, with 8 bases between. Germline CDR1 and CDR2: LNHNV and YYDKDF (reference sequence). CDR3 length: 14 residues. CDR3 residues: CATSRDPNSGELFF. The CDR3 bases are TGTGCCACCAGCAGAGATCCAAACTCCGGGGAGCTGTTTTTT.

CDR3: CASSSGTGGEKLFF. The CDR3 nucleotides are TGCGCCAGCAGTTCCGGGACAGGGGGTGAAAAACTGTTTTTT. This rearrangement joins TRBV5-1 to TRBJ1-4; 11 bases agree with TRBD1. V trimming: 5 bases; J trimming: 7 bases; junction bases outside the gene matches: 4. The V gene's germline CDR1 is SGHRS and CDR2 YFSETQ. The CDR3 runs to 14 residues.

Turning to this clone: With a much larger clone just one base away, this may be a read error. Other DNA sequences in the same sample also yield this CDR3. This chain connects TRBV15 to TRBJ1-2, with 8 positions matching TRBD1. The length of the CDR3 is 15 residues. Trimming cost V 1 base and J 2 bases; bases outside gene matches: 3. Germline V CDR1 and CDR2: LNHNV, YYDKDF (reference sequence). The CDR3 bases are TGTGCCACCAGCAGAGCAACAGGGGGAAACTATGGCTACACCTTC. Translation gives CATSRATGGNYGYTF.

V and J are TRBV11-2 and TRBJ2-1, with 7 bases that match TRBD2. This CDR3 is built from 11 residues. With V trimmed by 5 bases and J by 8 bases, 0 bases remained unmatched. Germline assignment: CDR1 SGHAT and CDR2 FQNNGV. CDR3 coding DNA: TGTGCCAGCAGCCGGGAGGATGAGCAGTTCTTC. Residues: CASSREDEQFF.

The V and J genes are TRBV18 and TRBJ2-5; D is uncertain. The V end lost 2 bases, the J end lost 5 bases, and 21 bases lay between the germline ends. The CDR3 has 17 residues. Germline-derived CDR1 and CDR2 are KGHSH and LQKENI. The CDR3 loop reads CASSPWARNPGGETQYF. The CDR3 DNA sequence: TGTGCCAGCTCACCATGGGCCAGAAACCCAGGTGGGGAGACCCAGTACTTC.

The J gene is TRBJ2-5, the V gene TRBV30; possible D gene TRBD2, 6 bases. The CDR3 loop spans 15 amino acids. Trimming cost V 4 bases and J 2 bases, with 17 bases left between them. Per germline, CDR1 GTSNPN and CDR2 SVGIG (reference sequence). CDR3 sequence: CAWNPSGVGQETQYF. In DNA form, the CDR3 reads TGTGCCTGGAACCCTTCGGGAGTAGGGCAAGAGACCCAGTACTTC.

This sequence joins TRBV29-1 and TRBJ2-1; D tentatively fits TRBD1 or TRBD2 (6 bases each). The CDR3 runs 11 residues. Germline-derived CDR1 and CDR2 are SQVTM and ANQGSEA. The V end lost 7 bases, the J end lost 4 bases, and 8 bases lay between the germline ends. As DNA, the CDR3 is TGCAGCGGCGGGACATACAATGAGCAGTTCTTC. It codes for CSGGTYNEQFF.